This record concerns one T cell receptor beta chain sequence. The source of the sample is a study of blood T cell repertoires in COVID-19. Turning to the study itself: COVID-19 samples, acute and convalescent, were from the United States, Italy and Spain. The cDNA or gDNA used as material had been derived from T cells, B-cell-depleted T cells, or PBMCs.

Germline-derived CDR1 and CDR2 are KGHDR and SFDVKD. Deletions cut 4 bases from V and 1 base from J, with 10 bases between. The CDR3 spans 15 residues. As originally analysed: Reference gene primers were amplified, and this amplification served to estimate nucleated cell counts. Using immunoSEQ multiplex PCR, the repertoire was profiled, and TCRdb retains in-frame clones only, with some absent. That table furnishes V, J and clone size, whereas the DNA furnished D and trimming. In the table there are 150,000 to 200,000 clones, about nine tenths of which are singletons. The sample consisted of peripheral blood. The V call is TRBV24-1, the J call TRBJ2-1; the D gene is possibly TRBD2 (6 bases). The receptor was isolated from a woman aged 70-85 years with acute or convalescent COVID-19. CDR3 region: CATSEGTPSYNEQFF. CDR3 DNA sequence: TGTGCCACCAGTGAGGGGACTCCTTCCTACAATGAGCAGTTCTTC.